This T cell receptor (beta chain) derives from a study of cytomegalovirus exposure and HLA in healthy donors. Study outcomes and limitations: Some V segments (TRBV6-2 and TRBV6-3 among them) were excluded as indistinguishable. Beyond CMV serostatus, there was no information to go on about immune exposure.

In regard to this clone: The antigen remains undetermined.

Vbeta (60) and Jbeta (13) primers were used in the PCR. Assay used: immunoSEQ multiplex PCR; TCRdb lists only in-frame clones, some missing. The repertoire holds tens of thousands of clones, with 65% to 80% as singletons. Germline CDR1 and CDR2: SEHNR and FQNEAQ (reference sequence). The CDR3 runs 13 residues. Trimming cost V 1 base and J 3 bases, with 7 bases left between them. This sequence joins TRBV7-9 and TRBJ2-7; tentative D call: TRBD1 (6 bases). The sequencing input was PBMCs. This clonotype was sampled from a middle-aged man in good health and CMV-seropositive. The CDR3 loop reads CASSLGGGYEQYF. In nucleotides, the CDR3 is TGTGCCAGCAGCTTAGGAGGGGGCTACGAGCAGTACTTC.